This record looks at one T cell receptor beta chain sequence and its context. Its cognate antigen is unknown. With a much larger clone just one base away, this may be a read error. This record belongs to a study of blood T cells in healthy people across ages. Collection of roughly 10 milliliters of peripheral blood was performed for each donor. Extraction of total RNA produced a minimum of 5 micrograms from each sample. The study's findings and limits: CMV infection status of these donors was not known. Naive CD4+ cells and diversity were both higher in long-lived donors than in aged donors.

Using a J-beta primer mix together with a sample-barcoded 5' primer, a second PCR was run for roughly 7 to 11 cycles. MiXCR was run by TCRdb on the 5' RACE reads, yielding one entry per CDR3 protein. The table lists some 670,000 distinct CDR3 sequences, roughly half of them singletons, with 13% in the top ten. The length of the CDR3 is 15 residues. Germline V gives CDR1 SSHAT, CDR2 FNYEAQ (reference sequence). The TCR comes from a woman of 80 years or more in good health. The sample comprised blood. The J gene is TRBJ2-1, the V gene TRBV7-7, with TRBD2 identical over 9 bases. CDR3 amino acids: CASSYTFSGGETQFF. The DNA of the CDR3 is TGTGCTAGCAGCTATACCTTTAGCGGGGGAGAGACCCAGTTCTTC.